This TCR beta chain was retrieved from a study of CD8+ T cells in alopecia areata. Trimming stripped 4 bases from V and 5 bases from J, with 16 bases between. The CDR3 length is 14 residues. Germline V gives CDR1 SQVTM, CDR2 ANQGSEA. RNA was isolated and reverse transcribed to cDNA, the sequencing template. Sequenced by immunoSEQ multiplex PCR; TCRdb stores in-frame clones only, minus some. The table records 120,000 or so clones, approximately 57% of them present only once. The treatment denotes: oral pan-JAK inhibitor, 5-10 mg twice daily. The receptor's source is a human donor with alopecia areata. V gene TRBV29-1 combines with J gene TRBJ2-3, with unresolved D. This sample comprised CD4+ T cells sorted from blood, obtained at week 4, from a patient treated with tofacitinib. DNA of the CDR3: TGCAGCGTTGTCCAGCTGGGGTGGGAAGATACGCAGTATTTT. This translates into CSVVQLGWEDTQYF.